These T cell receptor beta chains were read from a single sample in a study of shared clonotypes between healthy human individuals. Method: immunoSEQ multiplex PCR; TCRdb's copy keeps in-frame clones and lacks some. The sample shows over 400,000 clones, roughly 95% of them seen only once. Material for sequencing was naive CD4+ T cells sorted from blood. These receptors were obtained from a woman younger than 45 in good health. Both conserved end residues are part of each CDR3. The D gene is left open where the match is weak. Size is stated for part of the rows, as once, few or many counts, or as a class when the clone is expanded.

clone size,V gene,J gene,D gene,CDR3 protein,CDR3 DNA
-,TRBV6-5,TRBJ2-1,-,CASPSGPESHEQFF,TGTGCCAGCCCTTCCGGACCGGAAAGTCATGAGCAGTTCTTC
-,TRBV15,TRBJ2-6,-,CATSRTDSGANVLTF,TGTGCCACCAGCAGAACAGACTCTGGGGCCAACGTCCTGACTTTC
-,TRBV29-1,TRBJ2-1,TRBD2,CSVEGLAGGEQFF,TGCAGCGTTGAAGGGCTAGCGGGTGGTGAGCAGTTCTTC
once,TRBV21-1,TRBJ2-7,-,CASSKEGLSEGAISYEQYF,TGTGCCAGCAGCAAAGAGGGTCTTTCGGAGGGGGCGATCTCCTACGAGCAGTACTTC
-,TRBV5-1,TRBJ2-1,-,CASSLPASSYNEQFF,TGCGCCAGCAGCTTGCCGGCGAGCTCCTACAATGAGCAGTTCTTC
-,TRBV10-1,TRBJ1-1,TRBD1,CASSESTGVATEAFF,TGCGCCAGCAGTGAGTCCACAGGGGTGGCCACTGAAGCTTTCTTT
-,TRBV6-1,TRBJ1-2,TRBD1,CASSEAKGQGHYGYTF,TGTGCCAGCAGTGAAGCTAAGGGACAGGGACACTATGGCTACACCTTC
-,TRBV11-2,TRBJ2-7,-,CASSARLLSSYEQYF,TGTGCCAGCAGCGCCCGCCTTCTGAGCTCCTACGAGCAGTACTTC
-,TRBV5-1,TRBJ2-1,TRBD2,CASSTSGRTYNEQFF,TGCGCCAGCAGCACTAGCGGGAGAACCTACAATGAGCAGTTCTTC
once,TRBV5-1,TRBJ2-5,TRBD2,CASSLSGRLADADETQYF,TGCGCCAGCAGCTTGAGTGGTAGACTAGCGGATGCGGATGAGACCCAGTACTTC
-,TRBV7-9,TRBJ2-5,-,CASSSPPWETQYF,TGTGCCAGCAGCTCCCCCCCGTGGGAGACCCAGTACTTC
once,TRBV10-1,TRBJ2-1,TRBD1,CASSRQGALNNEQFF,TGCGCCAGCAGCCGACAGGGGGCGCTTAACAATGAGCAGTTCTTC
-,TRBV6-1,TRBJ2-1,-,CASSEETESAWSSYNEQFF,TGTGCCAGCAGTGAAGAGACTGAAAGCGCCTGGAGCTCCTACAATGAGCAGTTCTTC
-,TRBV5-1,TRBJ1-2,TRBD1,CASAPGQGADGYTF,TGCGCCAGCGCCCCGGGACAGGGGGCTGACGGCTACACCTTC
-,TRBV5-4,TRBJ2-1,TRBD2,CASSPGGGLGYNEQFF,TGTGCCAGCAGCCCCGGAGGGGGACTAGGTTACAATGAGCAGTTCTTC
-,TRBV30,TRBJ2-7,TRBD2,CAWTLAGAHEQYF,TGTGCCTGGACCCTAGCGGGAGCCCACGAGCAGTACTTC
-,TRBV9,TRBJ2-3,TRBD1,CASTVSKGASTDTQYF,TGTGCCAGCACCGTCTCGAAGGGGGCAAGCACAGATACGCAGTATTTT
once,TRBV7-6,TRBJ2-3,-,CASSLEIPDTQYF,TGTGCCAGCAGCTTAGAAATCCCAGATACGCAGTATTTT
-,TRBV27,TRBJ2-1,TRBD1,CASSLDRGSYNEQFF,TGTGCCAGCAGTCTCGACAGGGGCTCCTACAATGAGCAGTTCTTC
-,TRBV11-3,TRBJ2-1,-,CASSLAGSSYNEQFF,TGTGCCAGCAGCTTAGCCGGGAGCTCCTACAATGAGCAGTTCTTC
-,TRBV30,TRBJ2-4,-,CAWSPGGGTKNIQYF,TGTGCCTGGAGTCCCGGAGGGGGAACCAAAAACATTCAGTACTTC
-,TRBV7-2,TRBJ1-2,-,CASSPLWGYTF,TGTGCCAGCAGTCCTCTTTGGGGCTACACCTTC
-,TRBV20-1,TRBJ1-4,TRBD1,CSAPDRDKLFF,TGCAGTGCCCCGGACAGGGATAAACTGTTTTTT
few,TRBV4-1,TRBJ1-4,-,CASSPTAFEKLFF,TGCGCCAGCAGCCCCACGGCTTTTGAAAAACTGTTTTTT
-,TRBV10-1,TRBJ1-1,-,CASSGRRVGTEAFF,TGCGCCAGCAGTGGAAGGAGGGTTGGGACTGAAGCTTTCTTT
-,TRBV28,TRBJ1-1,-,CASSPRGRRDTEAFF,TGTGCCAGCAGTCCCCGTGGCAGGCGAGACACTGAAGCTTTCTTT
-,TRBV4-2,TRBJ1-4,-,CASSHRRGEEKLFF,TGTGCCAGCAGCCACCGCCGGGGGGAAGAAAAACTGTTTTTT
-,TRBV13,TRBJ2-7,TRBD2,CASSLGTSVYYEQYF,TGTGCCAGCAGCTTAGGCACTAGCGTATACTACGAGCAGTACTTC
-,TRBV7-9,TRBJ1-1,-,CASSLAGLTEAFF,TGTGCCAGCAGCTTAGCCGGGCTCACTGAAGCTTTCTTT
-,TRBV6-1,TRBJ2-2,-,CASRVPRNTGELFF,TGTGCCAGCAGAGTTCCGAGGAACACCGGGGAGCTGTTTTTT
-,TRBV14,TRBJ1-4,-,CASSLLGGEKLFF,TGTGCCAGCAGCCTACTAGGGGGGGAAAAACTGTTTTTT
-,TRBV5-1,TRBJ2-3,TRBD2,CASSRLAGATDTQYF,TGCGCCAGCAGCAGACTAGCGGGGGCCACAGATACGCAGTATTTT
once,TRBV7-2,TRBJ2-1,-,CASSLVRRGLHEQFF,TGTGCCAGCAGCTTAGTGAGGCGGGGGCTGCATGAGCAGTTCTTC
-,TRBV10-3,TRBJ2-3,TRBD1,CAIRQGGTDTQYF,TGTGCCATCCGACAGGGGGGCACAGATACGCAGTATTTT
-,TRBV18,TRBJ2-1,-,CASSLRDSRNEQFF,TGTGCCAGCTCATTACGCGACTCGCGAAATGAGCAGTTCTTC
-,TRBV6-5,TRBJ1-4,TRBD1,CASSDRGNEKLFF,TGTGCCAGCAGTGACAGGGGGAATGAAAAACTGTTTTTT
-,TRBV7-9,TRBJ1-1,TRBD1,CASSLEGQGGTEAFF,TGTGCCAGCAGCTTAGAAGGACAGGGAGGGACTGAAGCTTTCTTT
-,TRBV28,TRBJ2-1,TRBD1,CASSSILTTGVGSYNEQFF,TGTGCCAGCAGTTCCATCCTTACAACAGGGGTGGGCTCCTACAATGAGCAGTTCTTC
-,TRBV28,TRBJ1-3,TRBD1,CASREQGRNTIYF,TGTGCCAGCAGAGAACAGGGGAGGAACACCATATATTTT
once,TRBV19,TRBJ1-1,TRBD1,CASSSGDRGKMNTEAFF,TGTGCCAGTAGTTCCGGTGACAGGGGAAAAATGAACACTGAAGCTTTCTTT
-,TRBV4-1,TRBJ2-7,TRBD1,CASSQGRNRDRGNEQYF,TGCGCCAGCAGCCAAGGACGGAACCGGGACAGGGGTAACGAGCAGTACTTC
-,TRBV19,TRBJ1-1,TRBD1,CASSSGQLIRTDAFF,TGTGCCAGTAGTTCGGGACAGCTCATTAGAACCGATGCTTTCTTT
-,TRBV7-8,TRBJ2-1,TRBD2,CASSPGLAAYNEQFF,TGTGCCAGCAGCCCAGGACTAGCGGCCTACAATGAGCAGTTCTTC
few,TRBV12-5,TRBJ1-2,-,CASAPGEGNYGYTF,TGTGCTAGTGCCCCGGGCGAGGGGAACTATGGCTACACCTTC
-,TRBV14,TRBJ2-7,TRBD2,CASSLLGLAQYEQYF,TGTGCCAGCAGCCTCCTGGGACTAGCTCAGTACGAGCAGTACTTC
-,TRBV11-2,TRBJ1-2,TRBD1,CASSFRDRAGGYTF,TGTGCCAGCAGTTTTAGGGACAGGGCGGGTGGCTACACCTTC
-,TRBV27,TRBJ1-5,-,CASKWRSAANQPQHF,TGTGCCAGCAAGTGGAGGTCGGCAGCTAATCAGCCCCAGCATTTT
-,TRBV4-2,TRBJ2-1,TRBD2,CASSQDLGLHNEQFF,TGTGCCAGCAGCCAAGATTTGGGACTACACAATGAGCAGTTCTTC
-,TRBV5-1,TRBJ1-4,-,CASSLVEGGEKLFF,TGCGCCAGCAGCTTGGTCGAGGGTGGCGAAAAACTGTTTTTT
-,TRBV10-3,TRBJ1-4,-,CAISETRNQRGGEKLFF,TGTGCCATCAGTGAGACCCGAAACCAACGGGGGGGTGAAAAACTGTTTTTT
-,TRBV7-7,TRBJ1-3,TRBD1,CASSPGGRAGNTIYF,TGTGCCAGCAGCCCAGGGGGTCGGGCTGGAAACACCATATATTTT
-,TRBV2,TRBJ1-1,-,CASRELWTEAFF,TGTGCCAGCAGGGAACTTTGGACTGAAGCTTTCTTT
-,TRBV2,TRBJ2-5,-,CASGEGGWKETQYF,TGTGCCAGTGGAGAAGGGGGGTGGAAAGAGACCCAGTACTTC
-,TRBV19,TRBJ1-2,TRBD1,CASSIEAGTGNYGYTF,TGTGCCAGTAGTATAGAGGCCGGGACAGGGAACTATGGCTACACCTTC
-,TRBV28,TRBJ2-1,-,CATIADSYNEQFF,TGTGCCACCATAGCGGATTCCTACAATGAGCAGTTCTTC
-,TRBV2,TRBJ1-4,-,CASSVRGTAWATNEKLFF,TGTGCCAGCAGTGTTAGAGGTACCGCGTGGGCAACTAATGAAAAACTGTTTTTT